This entry lists 25 T cell receptor beta chains sequenced from one sample in a study of CD8 T cells in Susac syndrome. An input of 0.5 to 1 ug of RNA was subjected to reverse transcription using random hexamers. TCRdb recomputed calls from the immunoSEQ multiplex PCR reads with MiXCR, one row per CDR3 protein. The sample yields 95,000 or so distinct CDR3 sequences, roughly 93% seen once. Material for sequencing was CD8+ T cells from PBMCs. Source of these receptors: a human donor in good health.

The chain has TRBV5-1 and TRBJ1-2; D not resolved. The CDR3 is 13 amino acids. The ends were cut back, 2 bases at V and 4 bases at J, with 9 bases in the middle. CDR1 SGHRS and CDR2 YFSETQ come from the germline V gene. The CDR3 coding sequence is TGCGCCAGCAGCTTTGGAGACATCTATGGCTACACCTTC. This sequence encodes CASSFGDIYGYTF. Variable domain in full (rest from reference TRBV5-1 and TRBJ1-2): KAGVTQTPRYLIKTRGQQVTLSCSPISGHRSVSWYQQTPGQGLQFLFEYFSETQRNKGNFPGRFSGRQFSNSRSEMNVSTLELGDSALYLCASSFGDIYGYTFGSGTRLTVV.

The chain joins TRBV11-2 to TRBJ2-7; D perhaps matches TRBD1 (6 bases). The V gene lost 4 bases and the J gene lost 4 bases, with 14 bases spanning the gap. The CDR3 sequence is 14 residues long. CDR1 is SGHAT and CDR2 is FQNNGV in the germline V gene. The CDR3 DNA reads as TGTGCCAGCAGCTCACCCGGGACACCTTACGAGCAGTACTTC. It yields the protein CASSSPGTPYEQYF.

This clonotype was recorded once. The chain carries TRBV4-1 and TRBJ1-2; D call uncertain. The CDR3 has 13 amino acids. V was cut by 0 bases and J by 8 bases, with 10 bases left in between. Germline-derived CDR1 and CDR2 are MGHRA and YSYEKL. This CDR3 reads CASSQEPGPGYTF. DNA of the CDR3: TGCGCCAGCAGCCAAGAACCCGGGCCCGGCTACACCTTC.

This clonotype turned up a few times. The chain carries TRBV7-8 and TRBJ1-5; perhaps TRBD1 as D (5 bases). The CDR3 extends over 15 amino acids. The germline gives CDR1 SGHVS, CDR2 FQNEAQ. The V gene lost 3 bases and the J gene lost 4 bases, with 13 bases spanning the gap. The CDR3 sequence is CASSLGTTENQPQHF. The CDR3 DNA follows: TGTGCCAGCAGCTTGGGTACGACAGAAAATCAGCCCCAGCATTTT. The full variable domain, completed using reference TRBV7-8 and TRBJ1-5, is GAGVSQSPRYKVAKRGQDVALRCDPISGHVSLFWYQQALGQGPEFLTYFQNEAQLDKSGLPSDRFFAERPEGSVSTLKIQRTQQEDSAVYLCASSLGTTENQPQHFGDGTRLSIL.

The chain uses TRBV14 and TRBJ1-6; D possibly corresponds to TRBD1 (6 bases). Germline V lookup: CDR1 SGHDN, CDR2 FVKESK. The CDR3 has 17 residues. The V and J ends lost 0 bases and 7 bases respectively, with 16 bases between them. The CDR3 bases are TGTGCCAGCAGCCAAGAATGGACAGAAGGCAGAAATTCACCCCTCCACTTT. Translation gives CASSQEWTEGRNSPLHF. Full variable domain (missing parts from reference TRBV14 and TRBJ1-6): EAGVTQFPSHSVIEKGQTVTLRCDPISGHDNLYWYRRVMGKEIKFLLHFVKESKQDESGMPNNRFLAERTGGTYSTLKVQPAELEDSGVYFCASSQEWTEGRNSPLHFGNGTRLTVT.

The chain couples TRBV29-1 to TRBJ1-1; 9 bases line up with TRBD1. The CDR3 extends over 15 amino acids. After removal of 2 bases from V and 3 bases from J, the junction contained 7 bases not matched to a gene. Germline CDR1 and CDR2: SQVTM and ANQGSEA. In nucleotides, the CDR3 is TGCAGCGTTGAACCTCGGACAGGGGAATACACTGAAGCTTTCTTT. Translating gives CSVEPRTGEYTEAFF.

The V gene is TRBV24-1, the J gene TRBJ2-5; no definite D call. V was pared by 3 bases and J by 0 bases, with 4 bases between. This CDR3 has 13 amino acids. In germline, CDR1 is KGHDR, CDR2 SFDVKD. CDR3 in amino acids: CATSDQYQETQYF. Written as DNA, the CDR3 is TGTGCCACCAGTGATCAGTACCAAGAGACCCAGTACTTC.

J is TRBJ2-7 and V is TRBV5-1; D may be TRBD2 (6 bases). V was pared by 0 bases and J by 2 bases, with 9 bases between. Germline V gene sequence: CDR1 SGHRS, CDR2 YFSETQ. The length of the CDR3 is 14 residues. The CDR3 coding sequence is TGCGCCAGCAGCTTGGCCTGGGAGGCCTACGAGCAGTACTTC. Its protein product is CASSLAWEAYEQYF.

The V gene is TRBV12-3 or TRBV12-4, the J gene TRBJ2-3; the match to TRBD2 covers 10 bases. Trimming took 6 bases from V and 2 from J; bases not matched to a gene: 14. The CDR3 loop spans 18 amino acids. CDR3 in DNA: TGTGCCAGCAGCTCCCCTTTTCTAGCGGGGGCCGTCACAGATACGCAGTATTTT. Its translation is CASSSPFLAGAVTDTQYF.

This clonotype was observed once. The chain recombines TRBV10-3 with TRBJ2-5; weak D call: TRBD2 (5 bases). The CDR3 length is 11 residues. With 10 bases removed from V and 5 bases from J, the gap between germline ends came to 11 bases. The V gene's germline CDR1 is ENHRY and CDR2 SYGVKD. The CDR3 spells CATWTGETQYF. DNA of the CDR3: TGTGCCACCTGGACGGGGGAGACCCAGTACTTC.

This chain connects TRBV6-2 or TRBV6-3 to TRBJ1-2; maybe TRBD1 (6 bases). Germline V gives CDR1 MNHEY, CDR2 SVGEGT. The CDR3 is 13 amino acids. Trimming took 6 bases from V and 5 from J, leaving 13 bases between them. The DNA for the CDR3 is TGTGCCAGCAGCTCCCAGGGGCCTTATGGCTACACCTTC. It specifies CASSSQGPYGYTF.

Here the CDR3 DNA reads TGTGCCAGCAGTTTTCTCGGACAGTATAGCAATCAGCCCCAGCATTTT. Translating gives CASSFLGQYSNQPQHF. The chain is built from TRBV28 and TRBJ1-5, with D possibly matching TRBD1 (6 bases). The germline V gene encodes CDR1 MDHEN and CDR2 SYDVKM. This CDR3 is built from 16 residues. Trimming took 3 bases from V and 0 from J, leaving 12 bases between them. Complete variable domain (other parts from reference TRBV28 and TRBJ1-5): DVKVTQSSRYLVKRTGEKVFLECVQDMDHENMFWYRQDPGLGLRLIYFSYDVKMKEKGDIPEGYSVSREKKERFSLILESASTNQTSMYLCASSFLGQYSNQPQHFGDGTRLSIL.

This rearrangement joins TRBV5-1 to TRBJ2-2; 8 bases map to TRBD1. Germline CDR1 SGHRS, CDR2 YFSETQ. The CDR3 extends over 17 amino acids. V was clipped by 0 bases and J by 7 bases; unmatched bases: 11. The CDR3 loop is CASSLEFQGQGSGELFF. The CDR3 DNA reads as TGCGCCAGCAGCTTGGAGTTTCAAGGACAGGGCAGCGGGGAGCTGTTTTTT.

This chain links TRBV2 with TRBJ2-6, with D perhaps TRBD1 or TRBD2 (5 bases each). The CDR3 is made up of 16 amino acids. Trimming left V 4 bases short and J 1 base short, with 11 bases between. The V gene's germline CDR1 is SNHLY and CDR2 FYNNEI. Here the CDR3 DNA reads TGTGCCAGCAGTGTTTTTTGGGGGTCTGGGGCCAACGTCCTGACTTTC. Protein product: CASSVFWGSGANVLTF.

The chain carries TRBV13 and TRBJ2-7; 8 bases align to TRBD1. Germline CDR1 and CDR2: PRHDT and FYEKMQ (reference sequence). The CDR3 is 13 residues long. V gave up 1 base and J gave up 5 bases; unmatched junction bases: 1. The CDR3 bases are TGTGCCAGCAGCTTAGAACAGGGGGACGAGCAGTACTTC. Protein: CASSLEQGDEQYF. The full variable domain, completed using reference TRBV13 and TRBJ2-7, is AAGVIQSPRHLIKEKRETATLKCYPIPRHDTVYWYQQGPGQDPQFLISFYEKMQSDKGSIPDRFSAQQFSDYHSELNMSSLELGDSALYFCASSLEQGDEQYFGPGTRLTVT.

The CDR3 loop is CATSRDLGVSKEQYF. CDR3 in DNA: TGTGCCACCAGCAGAGATCTTGGGGTCTCAAAGGAGCAGTACTTC. The chain is built from TRBV15 and TRBJ2-7; D gene unclear. Germline values: CDR1 LNHNV, CDR2 YYDKDF (reference sequence). This CDR3 comprises 15 residues. With 0 bases removed from V and 7 bases from J, the gap between germline ends came to 16 bases.

The rearrangement uses TRBV5-4 and TRBJ2-3; tentative D call: TRBD2 (6 bases). CDR1 SGHNT and CDR2 YYREEE come from the germline V gene (reference sequence). V lost 0 bases to trimming and J lost 0 bases, with 11 bases between them. This CDR3 is 16 amino acids long. In DNA form, the CDR3 reads TGTGCCAGCAGCTTGGAGGACGGGGGTAGCACAGATACGCAGTATTTT. This gives the protein CASSLEDGGSTDTQYF.

The rearrangement joins TRBV9 to TRBJ1-3; D is ambiguous. CDR3 length: 17 residues. V dropped 0 bases and J dropped 0 bases, with 13 bases sitting between them. Germline V lookup: CDR1 SGDLS, CDR2 YYNGEE. The DNA for the CDR3 is TGTGCCAGCAGCGTAGACACAACCCGAGTCTCTGGAAACACCATATATTTT. Translating gives CASSVDTTRVSGNTIYF.

The J gene is TRBJ1-1, the V gene TRBV6-5, with D hard to call. The V end was cut by 0 bases, the J end by 1 base, with 12 bases between. CDR1 is MNHEY, CDR2 SVGAGI, per germline. This CDR3 contains 16 residues. DNA for the CDR3: TGTGCCAGCAGTTACTCAAGGTCAGGCTGGAACACTGAAGCTTTCTTT. This encodes CASSYSRSGWNTEAFF.

The chain has TRBV7-9 and TRBJ2-1; D might be TRBD2 (5 bases). CDR1 and CDR2 (germline): SEHNR, FQNEAQ (reference sequence). Between the trimmed V and J ends, which lost 5 bases and 3 bases, there was a span of 11 bases. The CDR3 spans 14 residues. The CDR3 reads CASSEGTDYNEQFF. DNA for the CDR3: TGTGCCAGCAGCGAGGGAACAGACTACAATGAGCAGTTCTTC.

The V gene is TRBV2, the J gene TRBJ1-5; D perhaps matches TRBD1 (5 bases). The germline gives CDR1 SNHLY, CDR2 FYNNEI. V lost 5 bases and J 0 bases, leaving 8 bases between the germline ends. CDR3 length: 14 residues. The CDR3 reads CASSTGDSNQPQHF. The CDR3 DNA follows: TGTGCCAGCAGTACAGGAGATAGCAATCAGCCCCAGCATTTT.

This clonotype turned up a few times. The gene calls are TRBV3-1 and TRBJ2-7; D perhaps matches TRBD1 (5 bases). CDR1 is LGHDT and CDR2 is YNNKEL in the germline V gene (reference sequence). V lost 4 bases and J lost 5, with 12 bases in between. This CDR3 has 13 amino acids. The CDR3 spells CASSPDTANEQYF. DNA for the CDR3: TGTGCCAGCAGCCCGGACACAGCCAACGAGCAGTACTTC.

This clonotype came up once. V and J are TRBV29-1 and TRBJ1-2; 12 positions match TRBD1. V lost 6 bases, J lost 4 bases, and 9 bases stayed unmatched. This CDR3 contains 15 residues. Germline V gene lookup returns CDR1 SQVTM and CDR2 ANQGSEA. In DNA form, the CDR3 reads TGCAGCGTGGAGGGGACAGGGGGCTTGGGCTATGGCTACACCTTC. Encoded protein: CSVEGTGGLGYGYTF.

V gene TRBV7-8 combines with J gene TRBJ2-4, with 14 positions matching TRBD2. V shed 1 base, J shed 0 bases, and the junction held 2 bases outside the gene matches. This CDR3 is 18 amino acids long. CDR1 is SGHVS, CDR2 FQNEAQ, per germline. In nucleotides, the CDR3 is TGTGCCAGCAGCTTAGGGACTAGCGGGGGGTTAGCCAAAAACATTCAGTACTTC. Translated: CASSLGTSGGLAKNIQYF.

This clonotype has a single count. The chain couples TRBV7-8 to TRBJ2-3; possible D gene TRBD1, 5 bases. Trimming cost V 8 bases and J 11 bases, with 11 bases left between them. The CDR3 is 10 residues long. The germline CDR1 and CDR2 sequences are SGHVS and FQNEAQ. The CDR3 sequence: CASGALEQYF. The CDR3 DNA is TGTGCCAGCGGGGCGCTTGAGCAGTATTTT.